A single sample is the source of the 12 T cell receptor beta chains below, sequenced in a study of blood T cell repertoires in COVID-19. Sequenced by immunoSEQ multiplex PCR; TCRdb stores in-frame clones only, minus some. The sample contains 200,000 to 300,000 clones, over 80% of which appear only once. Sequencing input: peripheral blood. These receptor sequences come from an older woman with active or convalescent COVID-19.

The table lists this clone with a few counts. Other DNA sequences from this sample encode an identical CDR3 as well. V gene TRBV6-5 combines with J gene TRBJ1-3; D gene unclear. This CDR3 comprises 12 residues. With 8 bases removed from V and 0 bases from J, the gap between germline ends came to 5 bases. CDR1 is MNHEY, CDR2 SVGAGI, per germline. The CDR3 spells CASLSSGNTIYF. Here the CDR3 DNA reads TGTGCCAGCCTCTCCTCTGGAAACACCATATATTTT.

The chain's CDR3 is CASSQFQYISGNTIYF. CDR3 coding DNA: TGCGCCAGCAGCCAATTTCAATACATCTCTGGAAACACCATATATTTT. The chain carries TRBV4-1 and TRBJ1-3, with D uncertain. The CDR3 consists of 16 residues. V lost 2 bases and J lost 0, with 11 bases in between. Germline V gene lookup returns CDR1 MGHRA and CDR2 YSYEKL.

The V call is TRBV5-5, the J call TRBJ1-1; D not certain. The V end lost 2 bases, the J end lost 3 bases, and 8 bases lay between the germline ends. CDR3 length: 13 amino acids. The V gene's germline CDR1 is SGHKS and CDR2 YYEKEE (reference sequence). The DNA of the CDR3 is TGTGCCAGCAGCTTTAGTAGAGACACTGAAGCTTTCTTT. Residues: CASSFSRDTEAFF.

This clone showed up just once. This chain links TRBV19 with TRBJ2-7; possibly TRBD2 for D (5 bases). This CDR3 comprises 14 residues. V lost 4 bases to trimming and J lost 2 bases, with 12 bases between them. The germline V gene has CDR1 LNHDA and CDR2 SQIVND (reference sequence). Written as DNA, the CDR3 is TGTGCCAGTAGTAAGGACTCGGTTACCTACGAGCAGTACTTC. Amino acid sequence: CASSKDSVTYEQYF.

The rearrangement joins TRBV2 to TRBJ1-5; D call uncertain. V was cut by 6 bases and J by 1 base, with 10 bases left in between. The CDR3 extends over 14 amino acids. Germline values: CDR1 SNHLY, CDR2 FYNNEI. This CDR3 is CASRDRESNQPQHF. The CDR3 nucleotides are TGTGCCAGCAGGGACCGGGAGAGCAATCAGCCCCAGCATTTT.

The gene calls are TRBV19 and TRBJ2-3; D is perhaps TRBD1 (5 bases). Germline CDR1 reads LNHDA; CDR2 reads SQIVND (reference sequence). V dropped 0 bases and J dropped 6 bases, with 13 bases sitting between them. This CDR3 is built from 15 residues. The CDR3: CASSIDLGHRDTQYF. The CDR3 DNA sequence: TGTGCCAGTAGTATAGATCTGGGGCACCGGGATACGCAGTATTTT.

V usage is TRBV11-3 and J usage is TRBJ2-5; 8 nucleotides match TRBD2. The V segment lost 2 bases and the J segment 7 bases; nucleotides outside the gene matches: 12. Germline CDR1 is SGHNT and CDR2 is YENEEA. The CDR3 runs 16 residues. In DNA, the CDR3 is TGTGCCAGCAGCTTAAGGACCGGGAGGGCCCACGGGACCCAGTACTTC. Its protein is CASSLRTGRAHGTQYF.

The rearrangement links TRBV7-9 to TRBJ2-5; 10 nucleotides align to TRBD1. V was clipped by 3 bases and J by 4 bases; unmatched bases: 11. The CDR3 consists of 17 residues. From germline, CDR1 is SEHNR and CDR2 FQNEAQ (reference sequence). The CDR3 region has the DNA TGTGCCAGCAGCTTCGTCATCCGGGACAGGGGTGGAGAGACCCAGTACTTC. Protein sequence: CASSFVIRDRGGETQYF.

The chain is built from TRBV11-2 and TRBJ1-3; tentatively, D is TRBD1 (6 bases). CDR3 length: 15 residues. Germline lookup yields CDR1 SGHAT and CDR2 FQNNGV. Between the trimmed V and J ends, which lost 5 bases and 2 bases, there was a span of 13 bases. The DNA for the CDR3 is TGTGCCAGCAGCCTCTCAGGGGCCGCTGGAAACACCATATATTTT. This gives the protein CASSLSGAAGNTIYF.

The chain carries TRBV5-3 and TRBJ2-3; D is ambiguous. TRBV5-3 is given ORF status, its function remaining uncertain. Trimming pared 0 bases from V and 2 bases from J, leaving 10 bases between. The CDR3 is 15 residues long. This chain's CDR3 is CARSLEAAYTDTQYF. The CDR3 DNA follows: TGTGCCAGAAGCTTGGAGGCGGCGTACACAGATACGCAGTATTTT.

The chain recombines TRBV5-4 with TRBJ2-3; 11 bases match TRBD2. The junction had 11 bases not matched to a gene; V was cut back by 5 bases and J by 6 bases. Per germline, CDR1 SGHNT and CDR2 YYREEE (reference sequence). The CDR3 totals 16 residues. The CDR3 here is CASSSFTSGSGDTQYF. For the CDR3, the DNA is TGTGCCAGCAGTTCGTTTACTAGCGGGAGTGGGGATACGCAGTATTTT.

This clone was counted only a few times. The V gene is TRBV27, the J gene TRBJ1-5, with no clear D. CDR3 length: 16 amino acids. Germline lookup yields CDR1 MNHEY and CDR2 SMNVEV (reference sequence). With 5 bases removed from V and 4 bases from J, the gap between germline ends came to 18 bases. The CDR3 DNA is TGTGCCAGCAGTCCCCATTCGAGGCTGGCTAATCAGCCCCAGCATTTT. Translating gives CASSPHSRLANQPQHF.